A single sample gave rise to the 27 T cell receptor beta chains below, sequenced in a study of T cells in Graves' hyperthyroidism and ophthalmopathy. The CDR3 regions of TCR beta were amplified from RNA transcripts. The TCR CDR3 first-round RT-PCR relied on the HTBI primer set. TCRdb reprocessed the multiplex PCR reads via MiXCR and lists one record per CDR3 protein. The sample yields some 440,000 distinct CDR3 sequences, about a sixth seen once. Sequencing was carried out using blood. The receptors stem from a woman aged 18-30 years with Graves' hyperthyroidism.

The chain carries TRBV11-3 and TRBJ2-3; 8 positions agree with TRBD2. This CDR3 has 14 amino acids. Germline loops: CDR1 SGHNT, CDR2 YENEEA. The J segment lost 7 bases and the V segment lost 5 bases, leaving 8 bases of the junction unmatched. The CDR3 DNA follows: TGTGCCAGCAGCCTAGCCGGGGGGGCCCATACGCAGTATTTT. This translates into CASSLAGGAHTQYF.

Comments on this clonotype: The missing conserved phenylalanine or tryptophan at the end of this CDR3 makes a read error likely. The V and J genes are TRBV3-1 and TRBJ2-5, with D maybe TRBD1 (6 bases). The germline gives CDR1 LGHDT, CDR2 YNNKEL (reference sequence). V shed 7 bases and J shed 4 bases, with 13 bases lying between them. This CDR3 comprises 13 residues. The DNA of the CDR3 is TGTGCCAGCACCCCGACAGGAGCAGAGACCCAGTACCTC. Translating it yields CASTPTGAETQYL.

The CDR3 bases are TGTGCCAGCAGCCAAGGTCCGCAGGATACGCAGTATTTT. Its protein product is CASSQGPQDTQYF. V and J are TRBV4-2 and TRBJ2-3; D is ambiguous. Trimming removed 1 base from V and 6 bases from J, with 8 bases in between. CDR1 LGHNA and CDR2 YNFKEQ come from the germline V gene. This CDR3 is built from 13 residues.

This clonotype was detected many times. J is TRBJ1-1 and V is TRBV2; D call uncertain. V shed 6 bases and J shed 1 base, with 6 bases lying between them. This CDR3 spans 12 amino acids. The germline V gene encodes CDR1 SNHLY and CDR2 FYNNEI. CDR3 DNA: TGTGCCAGCAGGGACCCGAACACTGAAGCTTTCTTT. Translating it yields CASRDPNTEAFF.

Ten or more counts support this clonotype. The chain carries TRBV6-5 and TRBJ2-7, with 10 positions matching TRBD1. Germline V lookup: CDR1 MNHEY, CDR2 SVGAGI. The CDR3 runs 14 residues. V lost 2 bases to trimming and J lost 3 bases; unmatched junction nucleotides: 1. The CDR3 spells CASSYGTGVYEQYF. CDR3 in DNA: TGTGCCAGCAGTTACGGGACAGGGGTCTACGAGCAGTACTTC.

V and J are TRBV19 and TRBJ2-7; D is possibly TRBD2 (6 bases). V was clipped by 3 bases and J by 6 bases, with 15 bases between them. The CDR3 consists of 14 residues. Germline CDR1 is LNHDA and CDR2 is SQIVND (reference sequence). CDR3 nucleotides: TGTGCCAGTAGTATCGGAGGGGATCTGGGCGAGCAGTACTTC. Protein product: CASSIGGDLGEQYF. Complete variable domain (other parts from reference TRBV19 and TRBJ2-7): DGGITQSPKYLFRKEGQNVTLSCEQNLNHDAMYWYRQDPGQGLRLIYYSQIVNDFQKGDIAEGYSVSREKKESFPLTVTSAQKNPTAFYLCASSIGGDLGEQYFGPGTRLTVT.

In this sample, this clonotype turned up many times. V is TRBV12-5 and J is TRBJ1-5; no definite D call. V was clipped by 6 bases and J by 3 bases, with 3 bases between them. The germline V gene encodes CDR1 LGHNT and CDR2 FRNRAP. The CDR3 has 11 amino acids. The CDR3 DNA reads as TGTGCTAGTGGGTCCAATCAGCCCCAGCATTTT. It yields the protein CASGSNQPQHF. The full variable domain, rest sourced from reference TRBV12-5 and TRBJ1-5, is DARVTQTPRHKVTEMGQEVTMRCQPILGHNTVFWYRQTMMQGLELLAYFRNRAPLDDSGMPKDRFSAEMPDATLATLKIQPSEPRDSAVYFCASGSNQPQHFGDGTRLSIL.

With respect to this clonotype: A much larger clonotype is one base distant, so this may be a read error. The J gene is TRBJ2-3, the V gene TRBV25-1; tentative D call: TRBD2 (6 bases). Deletions cut 10 bases from V and 3 bases from J, with 17 bases between. CDR3 length: 14 residues. Germline V gene lookup returns CDR1 MGHDK and CDR2 SYGVNS. Here the CDR3 reads CANGGLRETDTQYF. CDR3 coding DNA: TGTGCCAACGGGGGACTCCGAGAGACAGATACGCAGTATTTT.

This clonotype occurred a few times. The chain joins TRBV19 to TRBJ2-3, with a possible D match to TRBD1 (6 bases). The germline gives CDR1 LNHDA, CDR2 SQIVND (reference sequence). Between the trimmed V and J ends, which lost 4 bases and 4 bases, there was a span of 12 bases. The CDR3 runs to 14 residues. The CDR3 spells CASSTTGGADTQYF. Here the CDR3 DNA reads TGTGCCAGTAGTACGACAGGTGGGGCAGATACGCAGTATTTT.

In this sample, this clonotype turned up many times. The J gene is TRBJ2-1, the V gene TRBV6-5, with TRBD2 matching 7 bases. The ends lost 2 bases at V and 5 bases at J; junction bases unmatched: 3. CDR1 and CDR2 (germline): MNHEY, SVGAGI. The CDR3 length is 14 residues. This CDR3 reads CASSYGTSDNEQFF. CDR3 coding DNA: TGTGCCAGCAGTTACGGTACTAGCGACAATGAGCAGTTCTTC.

This clonotype has ten or more counts. This chain links TRBV10-3 with TRBJ2-1; TRBD1 aligns across 8 bases. After removal of 6 bases from V and 7 bases from J, the junction contained 8 bases not matched to a gene. Per the germline V gene, CDR1 is ENHRY and CDR2 is SYGVKD. The CDR3 sequence is 14 residues long. The CDR3 here is CAIREDRDPNEQFF. CDR3 coding DNA: TGTGCCATCAGGGAGGACAGGGACCCGAATGAGCAGTTCTTC.

The CDR3 protein is CATSDGGRTVHEQFF. The CDR3 bases are TGTGCCACCAGTGATGGCGGGAGAACGGTACATGAGCAGTTCTTC. The chain has TRBV24-1 and TRBJ2-1, with 7 bases matching TRBD2. This CDR3 has 15 amino acids. With 3 bases clipped from V and 8 bases from J, the junction kept 9 bases outside the gene matches. Per the germline V gene, CDR1 is KGHDR and CDR2 is SFDVKD.

The rearrangement links TRBV4-2 to TRBJ2-1; D remains ambiguous. From germline, CDR1 is LGHNA and CDR2 YNFKEQ. Between the trimmed V and J ends, which lost 2 bases and 0 bases, there was a span of 11 bases. This CDR3 contains 16 residues. This chain's CDR3 is CASSQLPVSSYNEQFF. CDR3 DNA: TGTGCCAGCAGCCAACTTCCGGTTAGCTCCTACAATGAGCAGTTCTTC.

The CDR3 DNA is TGTGCCAGCAGCAGCCGGGACAGGGAATTGGAAGAGACCCAGTACTTC. Its translation: CASSSRDRELEETQYF. The chain uses TRBV28 and TRBJ2-5; 9 bases are shared with TRBD1. Looked up from germline, CDR1 is MDHEN and CDR2 is SYDVKM. The CDR3 totals 16 residues. V gave up 6 bases and J gave up 3 bases; unmatched junction bases: 11.

The sample holds many counts of this clonotype. The V gene is TRBV12-3 or TRBV12-4, the J gene TRBJ1-4; D is perhaps TRBD1 (6 bases). This CDR3 contains 13 residues. The V and J ends lost 5 bases and 11 bases respectively, with 15 bases between them. DNA of the CDR3: TGTGCCAGCAGTCCTGCCCGACAGGTGAAACTGTTTTTT. Translating it yields CASSPARQVKLFF.

This clonotype has only a few counts. The rearrangement joins TRBV2 to TRBJ2-2; a weak D match, TRBD2 (7 bases). Trimming took off 8 bases at V and 4 bases at J, with 14 bases between the two ends. The CDR3 is 14 amino acids. The germline V gene encodes CDR1 SNHLY and CDR2 FYNNEI. The CDR3 spells CASGGGRVTGELFF. CDR3 coding DNA: TGTGCCAGCGGCGGGGGCAGGGTCACCGGGGAGCTGTTTTTT.

This clonotype was counted many times. V gene TRBV12-3 or TRBV12-4 combines with J gene TRBJ1-1, with 11 nucleotides matching TRBD1. The CDR3 is 17 amino acids. After removal of 3 bases from V and 0 bases from J, the junction contained 6 bases not matched to a gene. For the CDR3, the DNA is TGTGCCAGCAGTTTGGGGACAGGGGGAAACCTGAACACTGAAGCTTTCTTT. Translation gives CASSLGTGGNLNTEAFF.

In this sample, this clonotype turned up many times. The J gene is TRBJ1-2, the V gene TRBV24-1; possible D gene TRBD1, 5 bases. The CDR3 is 14 residues long. Germline V gives CDR1 KGHDR, CDR2 SFDVKD. V lost 3 bases and J 2 bases, leaving 9 bases between the germline ends. The CDR3 coding sequence is TGTGCCACCAGTGATCAGGGACTGAACTATGGCTACACCTTC. Protein product: CATSDQGLNYGYTF.

This clonotype came up many times. V is TRBV20-1 and J is TRBJ2-5, with 8 nucleotides matching TRBD1. CDR1 and CDR2 (germline): DFQATT, SNEGSKA (reference sequence). This CDR3 is 12 amino acids long. V trimming: 5 bases; J trimming: 4 bases; junction bases outside the gene matches: 3. The CDR3 nucleotides are TGCAGTGCTTCCCAGGGGGCAGAGACCCAGTACTTC. Residues: CSASQGAETQYF.

This clonotype was detected many times. This chain uses TRBV15 with TRBJ1-2; TRBD1 matches at 10 bases. V shed 7 bases and J 3 bases; nucleotides not matched to a gene: 2. The CDR3 has 13 residues. Germline CDR1 and CDR2: LNHNV and YYDKDF (reference sequence). CDR3 sequence reads: CATTGTGDYGYTF. CDR3 DNA: TGTGCCACCACCGGGACAGGGGACTATGGCTACACCTTC.

The chain is built from TRBV12-3 or TRBV12-4 and TRBJ2-1; either TRBD1 or TRBD2 may supply D (8 bases each). The CDR3 sequence is 17 residues long. Trimming took 2 bases from V and 9 from J, leaving 23 bases between them. CDR3 nucleotides: TGTGCCAGCAGTTTAACAGGGGGTAGGACTAGCAGCGGTGAGCAGTTCTTC. This sequence encodes CASSLTGGRTSSGEQFF.

This clonotype was recorded at least ten times. The rearrangement links TRBV28 to TRBJ2-5; TRBD2 agrees at 11 bases. V lost 3 bases to trimming and J lost 2 bases; unmatched junction nucleotides: 8. The germline V gene has CDR1 MDHEN and CDR2 SYDVKM. CDR3 length equals 17 residues. The DNA of the CDR3 is TGTGCCAGCAGTTTTAGCCCTAGCGGGGGGTTACAAGAGACCCAGTACTTC. It encodes CASSFSPSGGLQETQYF.

This clonotype has a count of ten or more. The J gene is TRBJ1-2, the V gene TRBV20-1, with 9 bases lining up with TRBD1. The CDR3 length is 12 residues. V shed 6 bases and J 6 bases; nucleotides not matched to a gene: 5. The germline CDR1 and CDR2 sequences are DFQATT and SNEGSKA (reference sequence). This CDR3 is CSAPDRGDGYTF. The CDR3 DNA is TGCAGTGCGCCGGACAGGGGCGATGGCTACACCTTC.

This clonotype was seen a handful of times. At one of its ends the junction is not consistent with the germline gene, which may arise from a read error. The J gene is TRBJ2-7, the V gene TRBV7-6, with 9 nucleotides matching TRBD2. CDR3 size: 15 residues. The V gene's germline CDR1 is SGHVS and CDR2 FNYEAQ. CDR3 sequence (DNA): TGTGACAGCAGCCGCGGTAGCGGGAGTTTGTACGAGCAGTACTTC. Its protein product is CDSSRGSGSLYEQYF.

In this sample, this clonotype turned up many times. The chain carries TRBV6-2 or TRBV6-3 and TRBJ2-1, with 13 bases that match TRBD2. The CDR3 sequence is 18 residues long. Losses at the gene ends were 5 bases for V and 7 bases for J; bases not matched to a gene: 14. The germline V gene encodes CDR1 MNHEY and CDR2 SVGEGT. The CDR3 here is CASSPRTSGGPLENEQFF. CDR3 DNA: TGTGCCAGCAGTCCTCGGACTAGCGGGGGCCCTCTCGAGAATGAGCAGTTCTTC.

This clonotype was seen ten or more times. V and J are TRBV10-3 and TRBJ1-5; no firm D call. This CDR3 has 13 amino acids. With 2 bases removed from V and 3 bases from J, the gap between germline ends came to 5 bases. The V gene's germline CDR1 is ENHRY and CDR2 SYGVKD. The chain's CDR3 is CAISEGPNQPQHF. The CDR3, as DNA: TGTGCCATCAGTGAGGGACCCAATCAGCCCCAGCATTTT.

In its sample, this clonotype was seen a few times. The chain recombines TRBV6-1 with TRBJ2-5; the match to TRBD2 covers 10 bases. V dropped 1 base and J dropped 2; count of bases not matched to a gene: 1. Per the germline V gene, CDR1 is MNHNS and CDR2 is SASEGT. There are 15 residues in the CDR3. CDR3 nucleotide sequence: TGTGCCAGCAGTGAAGAGCGGGGGGGTCAAGAGACCCAGTACTTC. Translating it yields CASSEERGGQETQYF.